The 5 T cell receptor beta chains below all came from one sample that was sequenced in a study of blood T cell repertoires in COVID-19. Profiling relied on immunoSEQ multiplex PCR, and the TCRdb table lists in-frame clones only, not all of them. The table lists roughly 150,000 clones, over 70% of them singletons. Sample: peripheral blood. The receptors derive from a woman in her sixties or seventies who had recovered from COVID-19.

This chain uses TRBV3-1 (or the pseudogene TRBV3-2) with TRBJ2-6; 7 bases are shared with TRBD2. The CDR3 runs to 18 residues. With 3 bases clipped from V and 1 base from J, the junction kept 9 bases outside the gene matches. The germline V gene has CDR1 LGHDT and CDR2 YNNKEL (reference sequence). Here the CDR3 DNA reads TGTGCCAGCAGCCATCTACCCGGCGGGGGATCTGGGGCCAACGTCCTGACTTTC. Its translation: CASSHLPGGGSGANVLTF.

The CDR3 protein is CASSLPRGTSGGSSYNEQFF. In DNA form, the CDR3 reads TGTGCCAGCAGCTTACCCAGAGGGACTAGCGGGGGGAGCTCCTACAATGAGCAGTTCTTC. The chain couples TRBV7-3 to TRBJ2-1; 15 bases are shared with TRBD2. The CDR3 sequence is 20 residues long. Trimming took 2 bases from V and 0 from J; bases not matched to a gene: 8. Germline CDR1 is SGHTA and CDR2 is FQGTGA.

The CDR3 region is CASSPSGMGQYF. The CDR3 coding sequence is TGTGCCAGCTCACCATCGGGTATGGGGCAGTACTTC. This chain links TRBV18 with TRBJ2-7; no firm D call. The V end was cut by 2 bases, the J end by 9 bases, with 11 bases between. Germline loops: CDR1 KGHSH, CDR2 LQKENI. The CDR3 is 12 amino acids.

V is TRBV7-9 and J is TRBJ1-4, with a tentative D call TRBD1 (5 bases). Germline CDR1 SEHNR, CDR2 FQNEAQ (reference sequence). The CDR3 is 15 residues long. Trimming shortened V by 5 bases and J by 4 bases, and 14 bases separated the two germline ends. The CDR3 spells CASSPGLAYNEKLFF. CDR3 bases: TGTGCCAGCAGCCCGGGACTAGCATATAATGAAAAACTGTTTTTT.

V is TRBV18 and J is TRBJ1-4; D may be TRBD1 (6 bases). Trimming took off 6 bases at V and 8 bases at J, with 19 bases between the two ends. The CDR3 has 15 residues. In germline, CDR1 is KGHSH, CDR2 LQKENI. The chain's CDR3 is CASSPLTGLDEKLFF. CDR3 coding DNA: TGTGCCAGCTCGCCCCTTACAGGGTTGGACGAAAAACTGTTTTTT. The full variable domain, its missing parts supplied by reference TRBV18 and TRBJ1-4, is NAGVMQNPRHLVRRRGQEARLRCSPMKGHSHVYWYRQLPEEGLKFMVYLQKENIIDESGMPKERFSAEFPKEGPSILRIQQVVRGDSAAYFCASSPLTGLDEKLFFGSGTQLSVL.